These 3 T cell receptor beta chains came from one sample sequenced in a study of T cell repertoires in cytomegalovirus infection. Each CDR3 protein gets one entry after TCRdb re-called the reads with MiXCR. Seen here are a few hundred thousand distinct CDR3 sequences, approximately 15% observed once, and the top ten hold about half. Sequencing used CD8+ T cells from PBMCs. The receptors stem from a human donor in good health (CMV status not recorded). Some clones in this sample may be carry-over from other donors' samples.

This clonotype came up a few times. This chain connects TRBV27 to TRBJ1-5; TRBD1 agrees at 7 bases. With V trimmed by 7 bases and J by 2 bases, 5 bases remained unmatched. CDR1 MNHEY and CDR2 SMNVEV come from the germline V gene (reference sequence). The CDR3 is 14 residues long. CDR3 sequence: CASNTGAGNQPQHF. For the CDR3, the DNA is TGTGCCAGCAACACAGGGGCGGGCAATCAGCCCCAGCATTTT.

The J gene is TRBJ1-2, the V gene TRBV6-1; tentative D call: TRBD1 (5 bases). The CDR3 spans 13 residues. V dropped 10 bases and J dropped 0 bases, with 12 bases sitting between them. Germline lookup yields CDR1 MNHNS and CDR2 SASEGT. The CDR3 DNA follows: TGTGCCACACGGGGGGGAACTAACTATGGCTACACCTTC. Translation: CATRGGTNYGYTF.

Many counts were recorded for this clonotype. The J gene is TRBJ2-1, the V gene TRBV7-2; maybe TRBD2 (5 bases). The V and J ends lost 5 bases and 0 bases respectively, with 17 bases between them. The CDR3 contains 17 residues. From germline, CDR1 is SGHTA and CDR2 FQGNSA. The CDR3 here is CASSKGRVSTSYNEQFF. The DNA of the CDR3 is TGTGCCAGCAGCAAAGGGCGGGTATCGACCTCCTACAATGAGCAGTTCTTC.